This entry lists 4 T cell receptor beta chains sequenced from one sample in a study of early T cells in non-severe SARS-CoV-2 infection (dated by TCRdb to the early 2020s). The library was generated by 5' RACE. The sample was run on a NextSeq 500. The public reads were reanalyzed by TCRdb: fastp trimming at Q25, MiXCR alignment, in-frame beta chains only. Identical CDR3 proteins give one entry, which carries the most common genes and DNA. This sample holds 40,000 or so distinct CDR3 sequences; 5% to 6% were observed only once. 7% to 8.5% of the sample rests with the top ten. The sequenced sample was whole blood. The source is an adult who was a healthcare worker with PCR-confirmed SARS-CoV-2 infection or an uninfected control (not recorded which).

This clonotype was counted ten times or more. The genes are TRBV25-1 and TRBJ1-5, with 12 bases matching TRBD1. Germline CDR1 MGHDK, CDR2 SYGVNS. This CDR3 is built from 17 residues. The J segment lost 4 bases and the V segment lost 5 bases, leaving 9 bases of the junction unmatched. CDR3 DNA sequence: TGTGCCAGCAGTACCCGGGACAGGGGGCGGAAGAATCAGCCCCAGCATTTT. This translates into CASSTRDRGRKNQPQHF.

In its sample, this clonotype was seen many times. The chain has TRBV11-2 and TRBJ2-5; TRBD2 matches 10 bases. Losses at the gene ends were 3 bases for V and 5 bases for J; bases not matched to a gene: 9. The CDR3 sequence is 16 residues long. Germline V CDR1 and CDR2: SGHAT, FQNNGV. The CDR3 DNA is TGTGCCAGCAGCTTCAGAGCGGGGGGGCCTGGCGAGACCCAGTACTTC. It translates to CASSFRAGGPGETQYF. The full variable domain, rest sourced from reference TRBV11-2 and TRBJ2-5, is EAGVAQSPRYKIIEKRQSVAFWCNPISGHATLYWYQQILGQGPKLLIQFQNNGVVDDSQLPKDRFSAERLKGVDSTLKIQPAKLEDSAVYLCASSFRAGGPGETQYFGPGTRLLVL.

This clonotype was found many times. The J gene is TRBJ2-1, the V gene TRBV7-9; D may be TRBD2 (6 bases). CDR3 size: 16 residues. V lost 5 bases to trimming and J lost 10 bases, with 24 bases between them. Germline loops: CDR1 SEHNR, CDR2 FQNEAQ (reference sequence). The CDR3 region is CASSPGGGGTFEEQFF. CDR3 in DNA: TGTGCCAGCAGCCCTGGAGGTGGAGGGACCTTTGAGGAGCAGTTCTTC.

This clonotype occurred many times. The chain uses TRBV20-1 and TRBJ1-1; TRBD1 is a possible D gene (6 bases). This CDR3 is built from 13 residues. Germline CDR1 DFQATT, CDR2 SNEGSKA (reference sequence). CDR3 bases: TGCAGAGCCGCCCTGGGGGCGAACACTGAAGCTTTCTTT. It translates to CRAALGANTEAFF.